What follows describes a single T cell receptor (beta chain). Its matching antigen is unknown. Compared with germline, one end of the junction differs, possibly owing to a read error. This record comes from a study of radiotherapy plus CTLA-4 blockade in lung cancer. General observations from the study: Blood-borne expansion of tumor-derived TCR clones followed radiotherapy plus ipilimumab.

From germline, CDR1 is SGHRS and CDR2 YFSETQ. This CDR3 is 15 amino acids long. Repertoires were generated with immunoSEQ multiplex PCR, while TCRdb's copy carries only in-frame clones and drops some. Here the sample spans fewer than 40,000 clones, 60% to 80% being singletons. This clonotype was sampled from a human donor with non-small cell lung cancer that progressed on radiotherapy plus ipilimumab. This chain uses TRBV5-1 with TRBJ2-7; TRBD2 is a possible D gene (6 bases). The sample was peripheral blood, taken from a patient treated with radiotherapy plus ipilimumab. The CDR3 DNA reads TGCGCCAGCAGCTTGCCGGGACTTGTCTCCAACGAGCAGTACTTC. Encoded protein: CASSLPGLVSNEQYF.